This T cell receptor beta chain came from a study of blood T cell repertoires in COVID-19. Study-level information: COVID-19 samples collected from the United States, Italy and Spain covered acute and convalescent phases. PBMCs, B-cell-depleted T cells, or T cells provided the cDNA or gDNA that made up the material.

Data came from immunoSEQ multiplex PCR; TCRdb stores just in-frame clones and leaves some out. Among under 130,000 clones listed, about 80% were seen once. This clone was found once. Input material: peripheral blood. This TCR was sampled from a woman between 70 and 85 years old with acute or convalescent COVID-19.

CDR3 residues: CASSPPGVRDEQYF. Here the CDR3 DNA reads TGTGCCAGCAGTCCCCCGGGGGTGAGGGACGAGCAGTACTTC. V gene TRBV5-4 combines with J gene TRBJ2-7; perhaps TRBD2 as D (6 bases). This CDR3 is built from 14 residues. CDR1 SGHNT and CDR2 YYREEE come from the germline V gene (reference sequence). Between the trimmed V and J ends, which lost 5 bases and 5 bases, there was a span of 17 bases.